These T cell receptor beta chains were read from a single sample in a study of naive and memory T cell subsets. TCRdb reprocessed the UMI-ligation and nested PCR reads via MiXCR and lists one record per CDR3 protein. The sample includes over 25,000 distinct CDR3 sequences, about 10% of them seen just once. The sample taken for sequencing was effector memory CD4+ T cells from blood. These receptor sequences come from a human donor in good health. The CDR3 runs from the conserved cysteine through the conserved F or W. The order of the fields is clone size, J gene, V gene, D gene, CDR3 protein, CDR3 DNA. The D gene is left open where the match is weak. Rows may omit the clone size; those that give it use once, few, many or a size class.

abundance: -
j_gene: TRBJ2-2
v_gene: TRBV6-5
d_gene: -
CDR3aa: CASRLSRNTGELFF
CDR3nt: TGTGCCAGCAGGCTGAGTCGGAACACCGGGGAGCTGTTTTTT

abundance: few
j_gene: TRBJ2-1
v_gene: TRBV6-5
d_gene: -
CDR3aa: CASSRTGYNEQFF
CDR3nt: TGTGCCAGCAGTAGGACCGGCTACAATGAGCAGTTCTTC

abundance: many
j_gene: TRBJ2-5
v_gene: TRBV6-2/TRBV6-3
d_gene: -
CDR3aa: CASNRQGGQYF
CDR3nt: TGTGCCAGCAATCGGCAGGGTGGCCAGTACTTC

abundance: many
j_gene: TRBJ1-1
v_gene: TRBV6-2/TRBV6-3
d_gene: TRBD1
CDR3aa: CASWTGEATEAFF
CDR3nt: TGTGCCAGCTGGACAGGGGAGGCCACTGAAGCTTTCTTT

abundance: -
j_gene: TRBJ1-6
v_gene: TRBV20-1
d_gene: TRBD1
CDR3aa: CSARDSAGGNSPLHF
CDR3nt: TGCAGTGCTAGAGATAGTGCAGGGGGCAACTCACCCCTCCACTTT

abundance: -
j_gene: TRBJ2-5
v_gene: TRBV11-2
d_gene: TRBD2
CDR3aa: CASSLGTSEQETQYF
CDR3nt: TGTGCCAGCAGCCTGGGGACTAGCGAGCAAGAGACCCAGTACTTC

abundance: -
j_gene: TRBJ2-1
v_gene: TRBV4-2
d_gene: -
CDR3aa: CASSQGVEQFF
CDR3nt: TGTGCCAGCAGCCAGGGAGTCGAGCAGTTCTTC

abundance: -
j_gene: TRBJ2-5
v_gene: TRBV7-9
d_gene: TRBD2
CDR3aa: CASSLAGGRETQYF
CDR3nt: TGTGCCAGCAGCTTAGCGGGGGGGAGAGAGACCCAGTACTTC

abundance: -
j_gene: TRBJ2-1
v_gene: TRBV5-4
d_gene: -
CDR3aa: CASSFLNEQFF
CDR3nt: TGTGCCAGCAGCTTTTTGAATGAGCAGTTCTTC

abundance: -
j_gene: TRBJ1-6
v_gene: TRBV7-2
d_gene: -
CDR3aa: CASSLVPPQSPLHF
CDR3nt: TGTGCCAGCAGCTTAGTACCCCCTCAATCACCCCTCCACTTT

abundance: many
j_gene: TRBJ2-5
v_gene: TRBV12-3/TRBV12-4
d_gene: -
CDR3aa: CASSLSQIEETQYF
CDR3nt: TGTGCCAGCAGTTTGTCCCAGATAGAAGAGACCCAGTACTTC

abundance: -
j_gene: TRBJ1-6
v_gene: TRBV5-1
d_gene: -
CDR3aa: CASSPGRHSPLHF
CDR3nt: TGCGCCAGCAGCCCCGGACGTCATTCACCCCTCCACTTT

abundance: few
j_gene: TRBJ1-5
v_gene: TRBV12-3/TRBV12-4
d_gene: -
CDR3aa: CASTPSEGFEQPQHF
CDR3nt: TGTGCCAGCACCCCCTCCGAGGGGTTTGAACAGCCCCAGCATTTT

abundance: -
j_gene: TRBJ2-3
v_gene: TRBV5-1
d_gene: -
CDR3aa: CASSSGDTDTQYF
CDR3nt: TGCGCCAGCAGCTCGGGAGACACAGATACGCAGTATTTT

abundance: few
j_gene: TRBJ1-2
v_gene: TRBV24-1
d_gene: TRBD1
CDR3aa: CATSDDDRVHGYTF
CDR3nt: TGTGCCACCAGTGATGATGACAGGGTGCATGGCTACACCTTC

abundance: -
j_gene: TRBJ2-1
v_gene: TRBV6-2/TRBV6-3
d_gene: -
CDR3aa: CASGGSALATGEQFF
CDR3nt: TGTGCCAGCGGGGGCTCCGCACTAGCGACTGGTGAGCAGTTCTTC

abundance: -
j_gene: TRBJ2-7
v_gene: TRBV9
d_gene: TRBD2
CDR3aa: CASSVLAGSGEQYF
CDR3nt: TGTGCCAGCAGCGTATTAGCGGGGTCGGGCGAGCAGTACTTC

abundance: -
j_gene: TRBJ2-2
v_gene: TRBV6-1
d_gene: -
CDR3aa: CASSKIELFF
CDR3nt: TGTGCCAGCAGTAAAATAGAGCTGTTTTTT

abundance: -
j_gene: TRBJ2-4
v_gene: TRBV12-3/TRBV12-4
d_gene: -
CDR3aa: CASSYSGTENIQYF
CDR3nt: TGTGCCAGCAGTTACTCAGGGACCGAAAACATTCAGTACTTC

abundance: -
j_gene: TRBJ1-2
v_gene: TRBV12-3/TRBV12-4
d_gene: -
CDR3aa: CASSLNRDGYGYTF
CDR3nt: TGTGCCAGCAGTTTAAACCGGGACGGCTATGGCTACACCTTC

abundance: many
j_gene: TRBJ2-7
v_gene: TRBV7-2
d_gene: TRBD2
CDR3aa: CASSPGGTSGRVQYF
CDR3nt: TGTGCCAGCAGCCCAGGCGGCACTAGCGGGAGGGTGCAGTACTTC

abundance: few
j_gene: TRBJ2-1
v_gene: TRBV7-9
d_gene: -
CDR3aa: CASSPLRGASYNEQFF
CDR3nt: TGTGCCAGCAGCCCACTAAGAGGGGCCTCCTACAATGAGCAGTTCTTC

abundance: -
j_gene: TRBJ2-5
v_gene: TRBV6-2/TRBV6-3
d_gene: -
CDR3aa: CASSYSGPETQYF
CDR3nt: TGTGCCAGCAGTTATAGTGGGCCGGAGACCCAGTACTTC

abundance: many
j_gene: TRBJ2-3
v_gene: TRBV12-3/TRBV12-4
d_gene: -
CDR3aa: CASSLDSDFADTQYF
CDR3nt: TGTGCCAGCAGTTTGGACTCCGATTTTGCAGATACGCAGTATTTT

abundance: -
j_gene: TRBJ2-7
v_gene: TRBV7-2
d_gene: -
CDR3aa: CASSSRSRTYEQYF
CDR3nt: TGTGCCAGCAGCTCCCGGTCCCGGACCTACGAGCAGTACTTC

abundance: few
j_gene: TRBJ1-2
v_gene: TRBV18
d_gene: TRBD1
CDR3aa: CASSPRDSPYGYTF
CDR3nt: TGTGCCAGCTCACCCCGGGACAGCCCGTATGGCTACACCTTC

abundance: -
j_gene: TRBJ1-2
v_gene: TRBV7-9
d_gene: -
CDR3aa: CASSLGSGPNYGYTF
CDR3nt: TGTGCCAGCAGCTTAGGGAGCGGTCCTAACTATGGCTACACCTTC

abundance: many
j_gene: TRBJ1-1
v_gene: TRBV3-1
d_gene: -
CDR3aa: CASSANWGTEAFF
CDR3nt: TGTGCCAGCAGCGCTAATTGGGGCACTGAAGCTTTCTTT

abundance: few
j_gene: TRBJ2-5
v_gene: TRBV11-1
d_gene: -
CDR3aa: CASSKQETQYF
CDR3nt: TGTGCCAGCAGCAAACAAGAGACCCAGTACTTC

abundance: -
j_gene: TRBJ2-5
v_gene: TRBV28
d_gene: -
CDR3aa: CASSFGAGETQYF
CDR3nt: TGTGCCAGCAGTTTCGGCGCAGGAGAGACCCAGTACTTC

abundance: many
j_gene: TRBJ2-7
v_gene: TRBV7-2
d_gene: -
CDR3aa: CASSFGAGRVEQYF
CDR3nt: TGTGCCAGCAGCTTCGGTGCGGGTAGGGTCGAGCAGTACTTC

abundance: many
j_gene: TRBJ1-4
v_gene: TRBV6-6
d_gene: -
CDR3aa: CASYPKGGNEKLFF
CDR3nt: TGTGCCAGTTACCCAAAAGGGGGTAATGAAAAACTGTTTTTT

abundance: many
j_gene: TRBJ1-2
v_gene: TRBV20-1
d_gene: -
CDR3aa: CSARGTGKVGNYGYTF
CDR3nt: TGCAGTGCTAGGGGCACAGGGAAGGTTGGAAACTATGGCTACACCTTC